This record concerns one T cell receptor beta chain sequence. The data were taken from a study of T cell changes during pregnancy in multiple sclerosis. The method was immunoSEQ multiplex PCR; TCRdb's version includes in-frame clones alone and lacks a portion of them. The repertoire consists of around 100,000 clones, with about 91% occurring once and the leading ten covering around 3%. The CDR3 spans 15 residues. The germline V gene has CDR1 MNHEY and CDR2 SMNVEV (reference sequence). V dropped 0 bases and J dropped 7 bases, with 15 bases sitting between them. V usage is TRBV27 and J usage is TRBJ1-2; D not certain. The clonotype was recovered from a female donor with multiple sclerosis, enrolled in a pregnancy study. The specimen was peripheral blood, collected in the second trimester of pregnancy. The CDR3 loop reads CASSLSGVAVGGYTF. Written as DNA, the CDR3 is TGTGCCAGCAGTTTATCAGGAGTGGCGGTCGGTGGCTACACCTTC.